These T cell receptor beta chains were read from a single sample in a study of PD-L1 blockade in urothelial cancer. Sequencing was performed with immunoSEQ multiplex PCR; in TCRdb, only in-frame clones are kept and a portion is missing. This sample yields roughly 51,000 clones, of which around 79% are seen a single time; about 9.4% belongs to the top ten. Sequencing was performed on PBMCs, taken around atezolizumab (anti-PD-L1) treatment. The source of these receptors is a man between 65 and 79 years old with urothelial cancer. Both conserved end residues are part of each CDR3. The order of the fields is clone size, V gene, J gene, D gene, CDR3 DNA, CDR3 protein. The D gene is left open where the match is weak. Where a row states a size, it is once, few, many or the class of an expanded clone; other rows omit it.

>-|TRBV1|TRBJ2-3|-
TGCACCAGGGGGGGCCCTAAGCGGGAGGTCAGGACAGATACGCAGTATTTT
CTRGGPKREVRTDTQYF
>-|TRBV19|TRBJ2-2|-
TGTGCCAGTGAATGGGGACACAACACCGGGGAGCTGTTTTTT
CASEWGHNTGELFF
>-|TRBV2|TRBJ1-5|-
TGTGCCAGCAGTGACCTCAGTTTCAACCATCAGCCCCAGCATTTT
CASSDLSFNHQPQHF
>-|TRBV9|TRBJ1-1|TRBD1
TGTGCCAGCAGCGGGACAGGGGGGACTGAAGCTTTCTTT
CASSGTGGTEAFF
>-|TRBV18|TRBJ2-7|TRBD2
TGTGCCAGCTCACCACCGGGAGGTAGCGGGTCCTCCTACGAGCAGTACTTC
CASSPPGGSGSSYEQYF
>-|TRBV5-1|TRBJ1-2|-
TGCGCCAGCAGCTTGGGCGCCCCGGACAGATTTAACTATGGCTACACCTTC
CASSLGAPDRFNYGYTF
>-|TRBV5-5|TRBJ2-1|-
TGTGCCAGCAGCTTTACAGGTTCCCCGTTCTTC
CASSFTGSPFF
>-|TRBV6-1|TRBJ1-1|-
TGTGCCAGCAGTGAAGTCAGGAACACTGAAGCTTTCTTT
CASSEVRNTEAFF
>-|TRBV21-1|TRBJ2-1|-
TGTGCCAGCAGCCACTTCCCCTTACAGGACAATGAGCAGTTCTTC
CASSHFPLQDNEQFF
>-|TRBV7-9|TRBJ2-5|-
TGTGCCAGCAGCCCTTATGGGGGGGGGCGTGAGACCCAGTACTTC
CASSPYGGGRETQYF
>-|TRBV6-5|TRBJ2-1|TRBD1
TGTGCCAGCAGTTACTCGACAGGGATAAATGAGCAGTTCTTC
CASSYSTGINEQFF
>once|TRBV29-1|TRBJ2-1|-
TGCAGCGTTGATCGGGGCAGGGGCCTGGATGAGCAGTTCTTC
CSVDRGRGLDEQFF
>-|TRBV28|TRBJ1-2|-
TGTGCCCTGAGTTCGGGTATCTATGGCTACACCTTC
CALSSGIYGYTF
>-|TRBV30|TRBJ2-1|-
TGTGCCTGGAGAACCACCGGGACTTACAATGAGCAGTTCTTC
CAWRTTGTYNEQFF
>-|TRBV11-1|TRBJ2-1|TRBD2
TGTGCCAGCAGCTCTAGCGGGAGGGTTAGCAATGAGCAGTTCTTC
CASSSSGRVSNEQFF
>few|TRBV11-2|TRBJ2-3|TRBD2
TGTGCCAGCAGCTTCCGCGGTAGCGGGAGGACAGATACGCAGTATTTT
CASSFRGSGRTDTQYF
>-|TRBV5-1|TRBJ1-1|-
TGCGCCAGCAGCTTAGTCGGGATTTTGGAGAATGAAGCTTTCTTT
CASSLVGILENEAFF
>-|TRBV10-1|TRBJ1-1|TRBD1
TGCGCCAGCAGCAGGGACAGGGGGGACACTGAAGCTTTCTTT
CASSRDRGDTEAFF
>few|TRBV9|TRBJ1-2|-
TGTGCCAGCAGCGGCGCTCTCTACACCTTC
CASSGALYTF
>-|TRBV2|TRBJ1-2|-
TGTGCCAGCAGAGTAGCCACAGGGTCTGGCTACACCTTC
CASRVATGSGYTF
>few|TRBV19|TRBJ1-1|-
TGTGCCAGTAGTACCCCCAGTCGGGGAACTGAAGCTTTCTTT
CASSTPSRGTEAFF
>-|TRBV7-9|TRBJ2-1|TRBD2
TGTGCCAGCAGCCGAGGTGGGGGAGGGACTTACAATGAGCAGTTCTTC
CASSRGGGGTYNEQFF
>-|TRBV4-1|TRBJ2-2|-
TGCGCCAGCAGCCTAAGACAGGCCGTAACGAACACCGGGGAGCTGTTTTTT
CASSLRQAVTNTGELFF
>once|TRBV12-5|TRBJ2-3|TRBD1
TGTGCTAGTGGTTTGGTTCTGACAGGGGCAGAAACCGATACGCAGTATTTT
CASGLVLTGAETDTQYF
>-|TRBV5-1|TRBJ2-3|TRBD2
TGCGCCAGCAGCTGGGGGGGGAGCACAGATACGCAGTATTTT
CASSWGGSTDTQYF
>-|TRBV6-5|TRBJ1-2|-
TGTGCCAGCAGAACAGGGATGGGTGGCTACACCTTC
CASRTGMGGYTF
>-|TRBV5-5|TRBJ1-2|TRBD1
TGTGCCAGCAGCTCGGGACAGATCTATGGCTACACCTTC
CASSSGQIYGYTF
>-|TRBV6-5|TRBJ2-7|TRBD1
TGTGCCAGCAGTACAGGGGTTGGCATCGAGCAGTACTTC
CASSTGVGIEQYF
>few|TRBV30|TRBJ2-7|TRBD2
TGTGCCTGGAGTTCCCCCCTCAGGATAGCGGGAGGGCCGGGGGAGCAGTACTTC
CAWSSPLRIAGGPGEQYF
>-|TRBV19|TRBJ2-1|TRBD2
TGTGCCAGTAGTAGCCTGACTAGCGGGAGGGTAAATGAGCAGTTCTTC
CASSSLTSGRVNEQFF
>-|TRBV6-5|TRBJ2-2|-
TGTGCCAGCAGCCGCAATCCGGACACCGGGGAGCTGTTTTTT
CASSRNPDTGELFF
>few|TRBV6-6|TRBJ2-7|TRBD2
TGTGCCAGCAGTTACGGGACAGCGGGAGGCTACGAGCAGTACTTC
CASSYGTAGGYEQYF
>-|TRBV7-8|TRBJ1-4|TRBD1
TGTGCCAGCAGCCCGGAGGGGACAGGGGGCGCGGAACTGTTTTTT
CASSPEGTGGAELFF
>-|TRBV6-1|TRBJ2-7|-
TGTGCCAGCAGTGAACCCTTCTACGAGCAGTACTTC
CASSEPFYEQYF
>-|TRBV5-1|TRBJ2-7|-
TGCGCCAGCAGCTTGTCCGGCAGGAGGTACGAGCAGTACTTC
CASSLSGRRYEQYF
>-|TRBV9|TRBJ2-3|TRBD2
TGTGCCAGCAGTATGAGACTAGCGGGGGTCACAGATACGCAGTATTTT
CASSMRLAGVTDTQYF
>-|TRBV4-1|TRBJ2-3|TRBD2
TGCGCCAGCAGCCAAGTTCGGGAGGGGAGGGGTACGCAGTATTTT
CASSQVREGRGTQYF
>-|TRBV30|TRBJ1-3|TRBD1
TGTGCCTGGGGACAGGGCGGAAACACCATATATTTT
CAWGQGGNTIYF
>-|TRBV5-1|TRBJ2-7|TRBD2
TGCGCCAGCAGCCGAATCTCTAGCGGGAGTATCAACGAGCAGTACTTC
CASSRISSGSINEQYF
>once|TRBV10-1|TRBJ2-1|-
TGCGCCAGCAGCGCTGGACAGCACAATGAGCAGTTCTTC
CASSAGQHNEQFF
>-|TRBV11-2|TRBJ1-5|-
TGTGCCAGCAGCCCAAACAACAATCAGCCCCAGCATTTT
CASSPNNNQPQHF
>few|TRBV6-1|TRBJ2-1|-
TGTGCCAGCAGTGAAGAGTTCTCGCGGTGGCAGTTCTTC
CASSEEFSRWQFF
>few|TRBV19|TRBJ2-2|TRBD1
TGTGCCAGTAGTCGAGGACAGGGGAGGGACGGGGAGCTGTTTTTT
CASSRGQGRDGELFF
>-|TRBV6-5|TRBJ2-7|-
TGTGCCAGCAGTTACTCGGATGCGGCCTACGAGCAGTACTTC
CASSYSDAAYEQYF
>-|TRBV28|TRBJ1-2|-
TGTGCCAGCAGTTTTCAGGGCGGAAGCTACACCTTC
CASSFQGGSYTF
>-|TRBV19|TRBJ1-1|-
TGTGCCAGTAGTATCCTGACACCTACACCTGAAGCTTTCTTT
CASSILTPTPEAFF
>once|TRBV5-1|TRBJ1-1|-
TGCGCCAGCAGCTTTGGGAGCACTGAAGCTTTCTTT
CASSFGSTEAFF
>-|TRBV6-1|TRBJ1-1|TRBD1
TGTGCCAGCAGTGCCCAACAGGGGGGGAGCACTGAAGCTTTCTTT
CASSAQQGGSTEAFF
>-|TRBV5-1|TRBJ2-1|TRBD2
TGCGCCAGCAGCTTCAACCCGGGAGGGCCCAATGAGCAGTTCTTC
CASSFNPGGPNEQFF